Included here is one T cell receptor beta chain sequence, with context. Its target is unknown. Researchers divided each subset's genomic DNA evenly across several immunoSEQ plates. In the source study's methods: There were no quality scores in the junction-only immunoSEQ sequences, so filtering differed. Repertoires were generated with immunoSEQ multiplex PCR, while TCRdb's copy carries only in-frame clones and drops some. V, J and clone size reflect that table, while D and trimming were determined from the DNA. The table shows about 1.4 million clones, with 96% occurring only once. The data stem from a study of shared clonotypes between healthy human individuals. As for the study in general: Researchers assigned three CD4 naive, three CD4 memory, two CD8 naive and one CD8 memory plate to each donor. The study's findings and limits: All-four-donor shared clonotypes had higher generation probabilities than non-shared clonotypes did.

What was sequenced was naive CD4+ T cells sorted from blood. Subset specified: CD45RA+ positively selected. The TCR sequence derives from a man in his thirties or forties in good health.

The CDR3 sequence: CASIRRQPQHF. CDR3 nucleotides: TGCGCCAGTATTAGGCGTCAGCCCCAGCATTTT. The V call is TRBV23-1, the J call TRBJ1-5, with D uncertain. TRBV23-1 is placed among ORFs of uncertain function. The CDR3 consists of 11 residues. Deletions cut 9 bases from V and 6 bases from J, with 9 bases between.